A single TCR beta chain is shown here with its context. Its antigen remains unknown. This CDR3 has 15 amino acids. The germline V gene has CDR1 MNHEY and CDR2 SMNVEV (reference sequence). V was clipped by 2 bases and J by 2 bases, with 10 bases between them. This record comes from a study of T cell repertoires in cytomegalovirus infection. Whole-study context: The authors relied on CMV epitopes, both recently identified HLA-C-restricted and well-studied HLA-B-restricted. Study results and caveats: CMV carriers with the relevant HLA were identified by cumulative public TCR beta family frequency. In two of eight donors, the top clonotype was HLA-C-restricted CMV-specific.

MiXCR, run by TCRdb on the reads, gives a single entry per CDR3 protein. This table has some 220,000 distinct CDR3 sequences, 35% to 45% appearing once. This sequence joins TRBV27 and TRBJ1-5; a weak D match, TRBD1 (5 bases). Sequenced here: CD8+ T cells from cultured PBMCs, sampled from culture after CMV antigen stimulation. The clonotype originates from a human donor in good health (CMV status not recorded). Some clones in this sample may be carry-over from other donors' samples. CDR3 sequence reads: CASSLRSRGNQPQHF. The CDR3, as DNA: TGTGCCAGCAGTTTACGTAGCAGGGGCAATCAGCCCCAGCATTTT.